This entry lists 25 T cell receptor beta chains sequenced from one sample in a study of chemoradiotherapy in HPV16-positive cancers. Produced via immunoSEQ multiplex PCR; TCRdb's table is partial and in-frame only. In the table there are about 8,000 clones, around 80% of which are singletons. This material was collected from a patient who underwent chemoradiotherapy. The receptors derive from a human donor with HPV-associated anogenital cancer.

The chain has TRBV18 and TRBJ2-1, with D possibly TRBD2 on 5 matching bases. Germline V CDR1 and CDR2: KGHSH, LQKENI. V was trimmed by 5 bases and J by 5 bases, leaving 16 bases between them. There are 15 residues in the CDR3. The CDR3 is CASSKSRGPNNEQFF. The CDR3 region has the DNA TGTGCCAGCTCAAAATCGCGAGGGCCAAACAATGAGCAGTTCTTC.

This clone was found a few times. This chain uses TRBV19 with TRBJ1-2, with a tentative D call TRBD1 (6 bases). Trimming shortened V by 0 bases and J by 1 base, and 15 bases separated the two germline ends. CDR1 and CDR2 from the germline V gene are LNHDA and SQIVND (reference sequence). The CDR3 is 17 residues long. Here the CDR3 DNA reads TGTGCCAGTAGTATAGACTCCGGGACACGAGTTAACTATGGCTACACCTTC. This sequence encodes CASSIDSGTRVNYGYTF.

The CDR3 DNA reads as TGTGCCTGGACCACCGGGACTCCGGGGGAATACGAGCAGTACTTC. Its protein product is CAWTTGTPGEYEQYF. The genes are TRBV30 and TRBJ2-7, with D maybe TRBD2 (6 bases). This CDR3 region has 15 residues. V was pared by 4 bases and J by 4 bases, with 20 bases between. Germline CDR1 is GTSNPN and CDR2 is SVGIG (reference sequence).

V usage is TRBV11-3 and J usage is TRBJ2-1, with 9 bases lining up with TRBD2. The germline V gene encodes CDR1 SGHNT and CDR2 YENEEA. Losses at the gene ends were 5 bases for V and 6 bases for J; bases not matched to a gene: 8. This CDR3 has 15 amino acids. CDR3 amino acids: CASSPGTSRFNEQFF. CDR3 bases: TGTGCCAGCAGCCCCGGGACTAGCAGGTTCAATGAGCAGTTCTTC.

As DNA, the CDR3 is TGTGCCAGCACCAAGACAGGGTGGGGCCCCATGAACACTGAAGCTTTCTTT. Translated, it gives CASTKTGWGPMNTEAFF. This chain links TRBV7-9 with TRBJ1-1; 7 bases fit TRBD1. From germline, CDR1 is SEHNR and CDR2 FQNEAQ (reference sequence). J lost 0 bases, V lost 7 bases, and 14 bases had no gene match. The CDR3 runs 17 residues.

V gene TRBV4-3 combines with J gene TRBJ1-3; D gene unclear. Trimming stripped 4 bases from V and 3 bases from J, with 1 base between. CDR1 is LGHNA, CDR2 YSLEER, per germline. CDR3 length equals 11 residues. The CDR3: CASSLGNTIYF. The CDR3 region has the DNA TGCGCCAGCAGCCTTGGAAACACCATATATTTT.

The CDR3 spells CASSSGLAGVSEQFF. CDR3 coding DNA: TGTGCCAGCAGCTCTGGACTAGCGGGGGTTAGTGAGCAGTTCTTC. The genes are TRBV7-9 and TRBJ2-1; 13 nucleotides agree with TRBD2. The germline gives CDR1 SEHNR, CDR2 FQNEAQ (reference sequence). J was trimmed by 9 bases and V by 4 bases; bases with no gene match: 6. This CDR3 spans 15 amino acids.

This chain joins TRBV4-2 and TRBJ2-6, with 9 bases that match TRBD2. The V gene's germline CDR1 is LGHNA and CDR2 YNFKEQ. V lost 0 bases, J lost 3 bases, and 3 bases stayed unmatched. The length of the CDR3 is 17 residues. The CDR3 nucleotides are TGTGCCAGCAGCCAAGATGTGCGGGGGGGTGGGGCCAACGTCCTGACTTTC. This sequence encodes CASSQDVRGGGANVLTF.

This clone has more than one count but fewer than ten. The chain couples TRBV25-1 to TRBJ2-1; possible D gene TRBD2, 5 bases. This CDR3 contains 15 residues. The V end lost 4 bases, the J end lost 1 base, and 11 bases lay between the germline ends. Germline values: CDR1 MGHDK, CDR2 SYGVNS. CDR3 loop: CASSGLGRSYNEQFF. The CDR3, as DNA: TGTGCCAGCAGTGGCTTAGGGAGATCCTACAATGAGCAGTTCTTC.

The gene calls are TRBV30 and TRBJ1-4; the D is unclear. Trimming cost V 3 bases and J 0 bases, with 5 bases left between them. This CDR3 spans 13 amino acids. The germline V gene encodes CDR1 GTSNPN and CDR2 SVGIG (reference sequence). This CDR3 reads CAWSGATNEKLFF. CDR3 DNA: TGTGCCTGGAGCGGTGCAACTAATGAAAAACTGTTTTTT.

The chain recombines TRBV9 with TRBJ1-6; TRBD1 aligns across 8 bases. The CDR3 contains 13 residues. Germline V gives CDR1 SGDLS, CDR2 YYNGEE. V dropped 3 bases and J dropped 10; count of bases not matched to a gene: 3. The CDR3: CASSDGTGSPLHF. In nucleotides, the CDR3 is TGTGCCAGCAGCGATGGGACAGGATCACCCCTCCACTTT.

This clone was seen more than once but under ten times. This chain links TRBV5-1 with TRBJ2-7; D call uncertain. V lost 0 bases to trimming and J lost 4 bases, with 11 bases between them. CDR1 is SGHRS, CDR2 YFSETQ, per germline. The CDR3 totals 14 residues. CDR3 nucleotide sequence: TGCGCCAGCAGCTTGGAGGCAGATCCATACGAGCAGTACTTC. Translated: CASSLEADPYEQYF.

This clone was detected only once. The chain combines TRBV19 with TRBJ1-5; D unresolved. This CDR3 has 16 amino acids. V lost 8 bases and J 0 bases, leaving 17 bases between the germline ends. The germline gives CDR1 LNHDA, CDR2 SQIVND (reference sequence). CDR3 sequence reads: CASEVRHLISNQPQHF. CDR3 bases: TGTGCCAGTGAAGTCCGGCACTTAATTAGCAATCAGCCCCAGCATTTT.

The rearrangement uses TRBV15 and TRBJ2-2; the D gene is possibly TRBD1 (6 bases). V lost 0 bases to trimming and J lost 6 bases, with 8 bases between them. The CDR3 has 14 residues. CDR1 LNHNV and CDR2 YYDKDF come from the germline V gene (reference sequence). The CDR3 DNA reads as TGTGCCACCAGCAGAGATAAGGGGGCCGGGGAGCTGTTTTTT. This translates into CATSRDKGAGELFF. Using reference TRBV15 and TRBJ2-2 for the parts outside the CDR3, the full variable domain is DAMVIQNPRYQVTQFGKPVTLSCSQTLNHNVMYWYQQKSSQAPKLLFHYYDKDFNNEADTPDNFQSRRPNTSFCFLDIRSPGLGDTAMYLCATSRDKGAGELFFGEGSRLTVL.

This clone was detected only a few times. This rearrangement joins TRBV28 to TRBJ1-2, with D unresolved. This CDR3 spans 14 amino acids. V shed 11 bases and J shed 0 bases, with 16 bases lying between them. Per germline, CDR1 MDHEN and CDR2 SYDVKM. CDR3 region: CAHGVYGTNYGYTF. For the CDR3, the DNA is TGTGCCCACGGGGTCTACGGCACTAACTATGGCTACACCTTC.

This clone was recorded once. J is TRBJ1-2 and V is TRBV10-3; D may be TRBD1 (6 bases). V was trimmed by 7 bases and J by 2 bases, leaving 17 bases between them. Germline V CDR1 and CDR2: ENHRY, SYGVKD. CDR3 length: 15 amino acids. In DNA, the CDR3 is TGTGCCATCACCCCGGGGGCTATCGAAAACTATGGCTACACCTTC. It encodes CAITPGAIENYGYTF.

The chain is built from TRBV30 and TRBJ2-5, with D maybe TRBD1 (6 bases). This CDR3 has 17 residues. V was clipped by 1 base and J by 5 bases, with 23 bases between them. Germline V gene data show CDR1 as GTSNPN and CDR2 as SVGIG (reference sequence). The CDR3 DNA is TGTGCCTGGAGTGCGAGACAGGTTGTGGTGGGTGTGGAGACCCAGTACTTC. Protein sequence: CAWSARQVVVGVETQYF.

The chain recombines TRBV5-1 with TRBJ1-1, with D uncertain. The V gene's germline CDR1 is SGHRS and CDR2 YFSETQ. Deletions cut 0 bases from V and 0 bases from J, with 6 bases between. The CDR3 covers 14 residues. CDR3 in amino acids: CASSLGTMNTEAFF. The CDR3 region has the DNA TGCGCCAGCAGCTTGGGTACCATGAACACTGAAGCTTTCTTT.

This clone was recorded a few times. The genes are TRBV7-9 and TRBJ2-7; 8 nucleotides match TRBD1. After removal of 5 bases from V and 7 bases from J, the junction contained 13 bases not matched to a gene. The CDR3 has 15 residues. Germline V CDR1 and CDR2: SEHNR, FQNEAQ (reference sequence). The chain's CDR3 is CASSRQGLEAREQYF. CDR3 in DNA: TGTGCCAGCAGCCGACAGGGGCTGGAGGCGCGGGAGCAGTACTTC.

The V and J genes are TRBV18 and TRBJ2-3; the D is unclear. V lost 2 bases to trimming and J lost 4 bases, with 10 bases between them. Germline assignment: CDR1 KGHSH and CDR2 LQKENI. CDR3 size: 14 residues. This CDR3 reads CASSPMVVPDTQYF. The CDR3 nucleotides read TGTGCCAGCTCACCAATGGTCGTACCAGATACGCAGTATTTT.

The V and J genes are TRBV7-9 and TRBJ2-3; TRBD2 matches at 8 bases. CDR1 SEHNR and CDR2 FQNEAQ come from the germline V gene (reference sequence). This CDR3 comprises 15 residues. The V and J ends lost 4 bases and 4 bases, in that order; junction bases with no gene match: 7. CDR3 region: CASSSMAGGADTQYF. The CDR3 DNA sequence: TGTGCCAGCAGCTCGATGGCGGGAGGAGCAGATACGCAGTATTTT.

This CDR3 is CASSSARSFDTQYF. CDR3 sequence (DNA): TGTGCCAGCAGCTCTGCTCGATCCTTCGATACGCAGTATTTT. The V call is TRBV7-9, the J call TRBJ2-3; D is unclear. The CDR3 contains 14 residues. V was clipped by 4 bases and J by 6 bases, with 14 bases between them. The germline gives CDR1 SEHNR, CDR2 FQNEAQ (reference sequence).

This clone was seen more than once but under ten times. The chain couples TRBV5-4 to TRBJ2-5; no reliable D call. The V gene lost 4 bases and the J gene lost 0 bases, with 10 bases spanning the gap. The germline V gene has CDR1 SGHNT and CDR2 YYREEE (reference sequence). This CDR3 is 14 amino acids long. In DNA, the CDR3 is TGTGCCAGCAGCCTTGTGGGGTACCAAGAGACCCAGTACTTC. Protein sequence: CASSLVGYQETQYF.

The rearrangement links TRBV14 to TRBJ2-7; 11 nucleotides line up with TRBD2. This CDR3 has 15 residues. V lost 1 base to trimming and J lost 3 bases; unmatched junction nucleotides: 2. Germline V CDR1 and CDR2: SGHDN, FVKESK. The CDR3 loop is CASSQALAGDYEQYF. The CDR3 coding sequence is TGTGCCAGCAGCCAAGCACTAGCGGGAGACTACGAGCAGTACTTC.

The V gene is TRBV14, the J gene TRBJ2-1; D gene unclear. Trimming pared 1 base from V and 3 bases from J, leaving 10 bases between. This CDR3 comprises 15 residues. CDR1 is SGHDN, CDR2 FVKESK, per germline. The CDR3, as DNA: TGTGCCAGCAGCCAAGGTAGGGATTTCTACAATGAGCAGTTCTTC. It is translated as CASSQGRDFYNEQFF.